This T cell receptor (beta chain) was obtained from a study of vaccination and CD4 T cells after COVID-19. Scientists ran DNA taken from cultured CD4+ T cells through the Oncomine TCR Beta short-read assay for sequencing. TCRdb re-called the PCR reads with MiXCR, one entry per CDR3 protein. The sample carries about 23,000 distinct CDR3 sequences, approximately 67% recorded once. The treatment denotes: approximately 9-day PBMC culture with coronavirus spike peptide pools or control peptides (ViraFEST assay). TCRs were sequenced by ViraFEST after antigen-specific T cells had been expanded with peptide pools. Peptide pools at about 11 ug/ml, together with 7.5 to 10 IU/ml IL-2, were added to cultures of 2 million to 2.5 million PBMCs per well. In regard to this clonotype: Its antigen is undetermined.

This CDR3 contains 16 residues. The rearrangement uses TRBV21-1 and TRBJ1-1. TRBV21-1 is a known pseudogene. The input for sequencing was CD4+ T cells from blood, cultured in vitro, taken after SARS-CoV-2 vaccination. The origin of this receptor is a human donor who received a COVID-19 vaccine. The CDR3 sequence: CASSKALWWFGAEAFF. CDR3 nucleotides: TGTGCCAGCAGCAAAGCGCTTTGGTGGTTTGGGGCTGAAGCTTTCTTT.